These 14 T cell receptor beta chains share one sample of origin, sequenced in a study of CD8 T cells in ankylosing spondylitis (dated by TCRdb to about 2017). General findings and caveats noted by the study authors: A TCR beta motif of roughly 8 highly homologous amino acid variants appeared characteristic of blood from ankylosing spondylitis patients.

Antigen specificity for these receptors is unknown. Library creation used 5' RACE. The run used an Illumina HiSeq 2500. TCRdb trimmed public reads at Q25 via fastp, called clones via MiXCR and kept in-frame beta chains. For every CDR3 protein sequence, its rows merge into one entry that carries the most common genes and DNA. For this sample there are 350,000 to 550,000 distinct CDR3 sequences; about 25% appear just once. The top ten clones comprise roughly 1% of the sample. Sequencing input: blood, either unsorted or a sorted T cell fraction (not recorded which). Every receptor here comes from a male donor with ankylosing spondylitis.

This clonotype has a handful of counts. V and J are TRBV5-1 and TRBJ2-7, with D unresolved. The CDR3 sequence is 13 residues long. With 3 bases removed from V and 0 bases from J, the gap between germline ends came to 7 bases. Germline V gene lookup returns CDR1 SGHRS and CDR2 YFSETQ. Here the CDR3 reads CASSYDNSYEQYF. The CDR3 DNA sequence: TGCGCCAGCAGCTATGACAACTCCTACGAGCAGTACTTC.

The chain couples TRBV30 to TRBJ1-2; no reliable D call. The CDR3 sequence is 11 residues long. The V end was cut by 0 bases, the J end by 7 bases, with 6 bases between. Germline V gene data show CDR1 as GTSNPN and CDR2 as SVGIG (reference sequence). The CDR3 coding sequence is TGTGCCTGGAGTGTACTAGGTGGCTACACCTTC. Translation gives CAWSVLGGYTF. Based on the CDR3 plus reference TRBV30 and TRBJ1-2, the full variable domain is SQTIHQWPATLVQPVGSPLSLECTVEGTSNPNLYWYRQAAGRGLQLLFYSVGIGQISSEVPQNLSASRPQDRQFILSSKKLLLSDSGFYLCAWSVLGGYTFGSGTRLTVV.

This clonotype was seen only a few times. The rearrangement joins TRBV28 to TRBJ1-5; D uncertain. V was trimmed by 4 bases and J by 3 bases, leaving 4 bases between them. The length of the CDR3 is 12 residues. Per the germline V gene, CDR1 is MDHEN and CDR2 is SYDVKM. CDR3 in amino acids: CASSWANQPQHF. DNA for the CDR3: TGTGCCAGCAGTTGGGCCAATCAGCCCCAGCATTTT.

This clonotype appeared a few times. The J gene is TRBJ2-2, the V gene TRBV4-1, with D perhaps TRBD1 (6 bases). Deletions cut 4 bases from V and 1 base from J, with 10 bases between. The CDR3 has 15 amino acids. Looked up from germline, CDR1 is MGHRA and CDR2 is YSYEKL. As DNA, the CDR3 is TGCGCCAGCAGCCCCCCGGACAGGAACACCGGGGAGCTGTTTTTT. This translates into CASSPPDRNTGELFF.

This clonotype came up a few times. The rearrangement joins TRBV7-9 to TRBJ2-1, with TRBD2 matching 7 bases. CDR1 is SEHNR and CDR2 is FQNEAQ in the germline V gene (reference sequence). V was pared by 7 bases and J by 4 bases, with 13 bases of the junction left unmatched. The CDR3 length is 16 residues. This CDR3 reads CASILPGLSLYNEQFF. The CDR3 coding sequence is TGTGCCAGCATTCTTCCGGGACTAAGCCTTTACAATGAGCAGTTCTTC.

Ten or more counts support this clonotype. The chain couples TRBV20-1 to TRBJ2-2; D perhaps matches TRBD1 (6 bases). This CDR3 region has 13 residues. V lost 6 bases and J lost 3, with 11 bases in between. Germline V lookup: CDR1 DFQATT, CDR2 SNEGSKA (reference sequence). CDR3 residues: CSAIQGYTGELFF. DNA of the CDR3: TGCAGTGCAATACAGGGCTACACCGGGGAGCTGTTTTTT.

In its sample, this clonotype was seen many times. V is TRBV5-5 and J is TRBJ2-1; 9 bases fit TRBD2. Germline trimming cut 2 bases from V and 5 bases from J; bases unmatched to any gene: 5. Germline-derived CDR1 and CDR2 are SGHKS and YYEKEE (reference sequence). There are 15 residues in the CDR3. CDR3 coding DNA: TGTGCCAGCAGCTTCCCAGCGGGAGGACACAATGAGCAGTTCTTC. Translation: CASSFPAGGHNEQFF.

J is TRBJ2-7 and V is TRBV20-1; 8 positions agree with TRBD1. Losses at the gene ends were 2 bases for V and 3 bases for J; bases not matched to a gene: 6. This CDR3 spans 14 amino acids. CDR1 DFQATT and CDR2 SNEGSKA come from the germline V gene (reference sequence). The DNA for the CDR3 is TGCAGTGCTAGAATGGACAGGGACCTCTACGAGCAGTACTTC. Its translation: CSARMDRDLYEQYF.

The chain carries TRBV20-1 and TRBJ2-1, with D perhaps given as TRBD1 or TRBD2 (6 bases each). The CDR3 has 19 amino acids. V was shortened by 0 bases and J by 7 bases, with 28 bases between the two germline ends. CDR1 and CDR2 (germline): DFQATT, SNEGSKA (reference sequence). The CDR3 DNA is TGCAGTGCTAGAGATAGGAGGGGGGAGAGGGCACAGGTAAGGAATGAGCAGTTCTTC. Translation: CSARDRRGERAQVRNEQFF.

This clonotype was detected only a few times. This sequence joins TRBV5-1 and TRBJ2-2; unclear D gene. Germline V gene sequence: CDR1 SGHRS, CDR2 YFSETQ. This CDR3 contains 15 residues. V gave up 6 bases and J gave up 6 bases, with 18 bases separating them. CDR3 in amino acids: CASTTEKPYSGELFF. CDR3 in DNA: TGCGCCAGCACCACTGAAAAGCCCTACTCCGGGGAGCTGTTTTTT.

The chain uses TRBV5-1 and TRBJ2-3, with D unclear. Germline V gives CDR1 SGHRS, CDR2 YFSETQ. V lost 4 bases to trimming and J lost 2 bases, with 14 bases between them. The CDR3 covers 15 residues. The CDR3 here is CASSLKDGYTDTQYF. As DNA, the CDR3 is TGCGCCAGCAGCCTAAAAGACGGATACACAGATACGCAGTATTTT.

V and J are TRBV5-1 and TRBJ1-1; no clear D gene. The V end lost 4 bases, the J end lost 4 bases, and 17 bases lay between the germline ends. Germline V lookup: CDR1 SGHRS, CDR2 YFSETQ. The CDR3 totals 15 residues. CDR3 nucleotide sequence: TGCGCCAGCAGCCAGAGGGAGATGAAGAGCACTGAAGCTTTCTTT. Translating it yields CASSQREMKSTEAFF. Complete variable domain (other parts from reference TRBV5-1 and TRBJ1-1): KAGVTQTPRYLIKTRGQQVTLSCSPISGHRSVSWYQQTPGQGLQFLFEYFSETQRNKGNFPGRFSGRQFSNSRSEMNVSTLELGDSALYLCASSQREMKSTEAFFGQGTRLTVV.

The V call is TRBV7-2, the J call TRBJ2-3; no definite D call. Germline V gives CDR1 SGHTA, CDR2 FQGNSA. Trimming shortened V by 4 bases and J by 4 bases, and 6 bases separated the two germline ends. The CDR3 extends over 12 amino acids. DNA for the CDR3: TGTGCCAGCAGCTACCCCGCAGATACGCAGTATTTT. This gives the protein CASSYPADTQYF.

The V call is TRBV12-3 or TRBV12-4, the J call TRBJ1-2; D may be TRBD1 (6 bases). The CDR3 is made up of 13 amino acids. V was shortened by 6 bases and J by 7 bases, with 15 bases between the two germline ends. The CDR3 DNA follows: TGTGCCAGCAGGGTGCGGGGGGCCGGTGGCTACACCTTC. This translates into CASRVRGAGGYTF.